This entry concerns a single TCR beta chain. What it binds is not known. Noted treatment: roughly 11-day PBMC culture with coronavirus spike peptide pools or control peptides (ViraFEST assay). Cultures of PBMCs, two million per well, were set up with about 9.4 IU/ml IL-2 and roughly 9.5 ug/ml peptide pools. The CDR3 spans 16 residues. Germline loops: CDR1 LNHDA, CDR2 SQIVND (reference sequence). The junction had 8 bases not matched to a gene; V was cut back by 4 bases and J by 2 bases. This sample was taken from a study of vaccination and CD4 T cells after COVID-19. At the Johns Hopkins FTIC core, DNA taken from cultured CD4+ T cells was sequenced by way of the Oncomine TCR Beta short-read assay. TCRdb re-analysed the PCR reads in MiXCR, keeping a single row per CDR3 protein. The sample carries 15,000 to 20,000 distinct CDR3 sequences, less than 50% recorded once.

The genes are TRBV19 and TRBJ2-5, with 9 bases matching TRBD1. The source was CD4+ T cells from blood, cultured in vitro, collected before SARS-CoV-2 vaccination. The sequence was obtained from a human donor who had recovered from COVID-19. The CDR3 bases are TGTGCCAGTAGTAGCTCGACCGGGACAGGGCAAGAGACCCAGTACTTC. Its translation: CASSSSTGTGQETQYF. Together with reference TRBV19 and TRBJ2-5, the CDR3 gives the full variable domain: DGGITQSPKYLFRKEGQNVTLSCEQNLNHDAMYWYRQDPGQGLRLIYYSQIVNDFQKGDIAEGYSVSREKKESFPLTVTSAQKNPTAFYLCASSSSTGTGQETQYFGPGTRLLVL.